This T cell receptor beta chain was identified in a study of blood T cell repertoires in COVID-19. The overall study: Acute and convalescent COVID-19 specimens originated in the United States, Italy and Spain.

TCRdb keeps only in-frame clones here, not all; method: immunoSEQ multiplex PCR. Here the sample spans roughly 89,000 clones, 80% being singletons. Source material: peripheral blood. This receptor was identified in a woman in her 70s with acute or convalescent COVID-19.

CDR3 in DNA: TGTGCCAGCAGTGAGGGACAGGACACAGATACGCAGTATTTT. Translation gives CASSEGQDTDTQYF. The V and J genes are TRBV6-4 and TRBJ2-3, with 8 bases lining up with TRBD1. Unmatched junction bases numbered 1, after V lost 3 bases and J lost 2 bases. The CDR3 covers 14 residues. Germline assignment: CDR1 MRHNA and CDR2 SNTAGT.